This T cell receptor (beta chain) was obtained from a study of response to subunit inactivated influenza vaccine. The study's findings and limits: Each seasonal flu vaccination may recruit only limited new T cells, authors suggested.

TCRdb re-derived calls from the RT-PCR reads in MiXCR, one entry per CDR3 protein. The sample includes about 520,000 distinct CDR3 sequences, approximately 24% of them seen just once. This clonotype was seen ten or more times. Its antigen is not identified. CDR1 and CDR2 (germline): DFQATT, SNEGSKA (reference sequence). V gave up 3 bases and J gave up 1 base, with 11 bases separating them. CDR3 length equals 14 residues. The clonotype was recovered from a man aged 50-60 years who received an inactivated influenza vaccine. The sequenced sample was CD4+ T cells sorted from PBMCs, obtained around 5 days after vaccination. The chain joins TRBV20-1 to TRBJ2-3, with a tentative D call TRBD2 (7 bases). CDR3 in amino acids: CSASRGGGTDTQYF. The CDR3 nucleotides read TGCAGTGCTAGTAGGGGGGGGGGCACAGATACGCAGTATTTT.